Sequencing of this T cell receptor beta chain was carried out in a study of multiple sclerosis patients with progressive multifocal leukoencephalopathy. Assay: immunoSEQ multiplex PCR; the TCRdb copy retains only in-frame clones and omits some. This sample carries tens of thousands of clones, roughly nine tenths of them seen once, and the ten largest clones take about 1.6%. Time point: 5 to 6 months of natalizumab therapy. T1 marks 6 months and T2 marks 12 months of natalizumab therapy. The trim removed 7 bases at V and 8 bases at J, leaving 22 bases unmatched. The CDR3 loop spans 18 amino acids. Germline values: CDR1 LNHDA, CDR2 SQIVND (reference sequence). Study-level results: Findings may reflect JC virus infection or just general immunocompromise. Less diverse TRB repertoires were suggested in most PML patients. PML-onset expanded TRB clones were detectable before and during natalizumab therapy.

Regarding this clone: Its specificity is unknown.

The sequence was obtained from a human donor with multiple sclerosis. The rearrangement uses TRBV19 and TRBJ1-2, with 10 bases that match TRBD1. The sample consisted of PBMCs, taken from a patient treated with natalizumab. The CDR3 sequence: CASTTTIPGQGKVRGYTF. CDR3 DNA sequence: TGTGCCAGTACCACTACAATTCCGGGACAGGGGAAGGTGCGGGGCTACACCTTC.